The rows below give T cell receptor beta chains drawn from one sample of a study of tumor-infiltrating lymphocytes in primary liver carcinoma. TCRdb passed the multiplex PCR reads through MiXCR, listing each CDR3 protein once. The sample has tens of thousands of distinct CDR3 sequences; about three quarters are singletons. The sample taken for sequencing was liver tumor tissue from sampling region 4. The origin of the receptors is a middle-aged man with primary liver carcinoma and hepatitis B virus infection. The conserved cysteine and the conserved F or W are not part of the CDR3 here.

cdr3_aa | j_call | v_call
SIVRAGVTVAF | TRBJ1-1 | TRBV29-1
AIQRPKYNEQI | TRBJ2-1 | TRBV11-3
SSSGQVEMETQY | TRBJ2-5 | TRBV11-1
ASSLSLEGVNTVELF | TRBJ2-2 | TRBV11-2
ASSLAGFTEYGYT | TRBJ1-2 | TRBV5-1
ASSDRRGDSPLH | TRBJ1-6 | TRBV6-1
GARDMAGATYEQY | TRBJ2-7 | TRBV20-1
ASTRGPNNEQF | TRBJ2-1 | TRBV5-6
ASSQGGASDTRY | TRBJ2-3 | TRBV4-3
ASNRPTGGKDSYT | TRBJ1-2 | TRBV7-9
SVTPGQTQY | TRBJ2-5 | TRBV29-1
SVLGPEPTGELF | TRBJ2-2 | TRBV29-1
VSSQTDAEAF | TRBJ1-1 | TRBV6-6
SVEGGVNTIY | TRBJ1-3 | TRBV29-1
SVELGLMNTEAV | TRBJ1-1 | TRBV29-1
ASSGQWLMSGYT | TRBJ1-2 | TRBV10-2
ASSQDRLVSTERY | TRBJ2-7 | TRBV4-2
ASSLLGGSGRTNEQF | TRBJ2-1 | TRBV7-8
ASSFKGFDYGYT | TRBJ1-2 | TRBV11-1
ASSLTTNAEAL | TRBJ1-1 | TRBV7-2
ASTTEQLYGYT | TRBJ1-2 | TRBV28
ANSLGTSGEHF | TRBJ2-1 | TRBV28
ASSSRTSGNTGELF | TRBJ2-2 | TRBV7-9
ASSLAVNTEAF | TRBJ1-1 | TRBV11-3
ASSLLAGWKTEAF | TRBJ1-1 | TRBV5-5
ASSLVAYEQY | TRBJ2-7 | TRBV12-3/TRBV12-4
ASSPGGSYNEQF | TRBJ2-1 | TRBV5-5
ASSRNPRVGF | TRBJ2-1 | TRBV6-2/TRBV6-3
AGSARQGHIEQF | TRBJ2-1 | TRBV7-9
ASSYSGDLGTQY | TRBJ2-5 | TRBV6-6
ASCLAGAGNIIY | TRBJ1-3 | TRBV12-3/TRBV12-4
ASSPEGRLTQYGYS | TRBJ1-2 | TRBV7-9
ASSILSGTVINEKLF | TRBJ1-4 | TRBV5-5
ASSWTRWAEQF | TRBJ2-1 | TRBV11-2
ASSRGTFGTEAF | TRBJ1-1 | TRBV19
ASSLIPSSYNEQF | TRBJ2-1 | TRBV6-2/TRBV6-3
SVEGGLEETQY | TRBJ2-5 | TRBV29-1
ASNVNARLAGVDKNIQY | TRBJ2-4 | TRBV6-2/TRBV6-3
ASSPSSIHGTERETQC | TRBJ2-5 | TRBV11-2
VSSLVGMGGYT | TRBJ1-2 | TRBV5-6
ANTRGTAINQPQH | TRBJ1-5 | TRBV12-3/TRBV12-4
VSSYSTSGHNEEF | TRBJ2-1 | TRBV6-5
SVGQGGYTEY | TRBJ2-3 | TRBV29-1
ASSPADRDYGYT | TRBJ1-2 | TRBV11-2
ASSEGLGSDTHY | TRBJ2-3 | TRBV6-1
SALDRGLYLF | TRBJ1-4 | TRBV29-1
ASTGTAHNEQY | NA | TRBV5-1
ANSPSRGVIRELF | TRBJ2-2 | TRBV11-2